Each of the 21 T cell receptor beta chains below was sequenced from the same sample in a study of T cell clonality in common variable immunodeficiency. This table comes from immunoSEQ multiplex PCR, and its TCRdb copy is limited to in-frame clones, with some not included. The repertoire consists of tens of thousands of clones, none detected only once. Sequencing used peripheral blood mononuclear cells. The receptors were gathered from a person aged 18 to 75 in good health.

This clone showed up many times. The read terminates 3 residues before the CDR3 end, so the remaining end is supplied by the germline J gene. V is TRBV5-1 and J is TRBJ1-1, with 7 positions matching TRBD1. Per the germline V gene, CDR1 is SGHRS and CDR2 is YFSETQ. The CDR3 covers 14 residues. V shed 1 base, J shed 4 bases, and the junction held 4 bases outside the gene matches. The CDR3 is CASSLRGPPTEAFF. The sequenced part of the CDR3 DNA is TGCGCCAGCAGCTTGAGGGGGCCACCCACTGAA.

This clone came up many times. The part of the CDR3 DNA that was read is TGCGCCAGCAGCTTGTCCGGGACATCTAACTATGGC. It yields the protein CASSLSGTSNYG. The full CDR3 protein is CASSLSGTSNYGYTF. The chain links TRBV5-1 to TRBJ1-2; D perhaps matches TRBD1 (6 bases). The read gets to within 3 residues of the CDR3 end, and the germline J gene fills in the rest. Per germline, CDR1 SGHRS and CDR2 YFSETQ. The CDR3 is 15 amino acids. Trimming took off 1 base at V and 0 bases at J, with 10 bases between the two ends.

Turning to this clone: The read halts 3 residues ahead of the CDR3 end, with the missing end drawn from the germline J gene. The chain couples TRBV6-1 to TRBJ1-2, with a tentative D call TRBD1 (5 bases). Germline V lookup: CDR1 MNHNS, CDR2 SASEGT. This CDR3 region has 15 residues. The CDR3 spells CASSEDTSGAYDYTF. CDR3 bases read: TGTGCCAGCAGTGAAGACACTAGCGGGGCCTACGAC.

The sample holds many counts of this clone. The read ends 3 residues early relative to the CDR3; the germline J gene fills the gap. J is TRBJ1-2 and V is TRBV5-1, with 7 bases lining up with TRBD1. The CDR3 sequence is 15 residues long. The germline V gene has CDR1 SGHRS and CDR2 YFSETQ. V shed 0 bases and J 3 bases; nucleotides not matched to a gene: 5. The CDR3 protein is CASSLAGDRDYGYTF. The CDR3 DNA, read in part, is TGCGCCAGCAGCTTGGCCGGTGACAGGGACTATGGC.

To note about this clone: The read comes to an end 3 residues before the CDR3 does, leaving the germline J gene to fill in the end. The chain uses TRBV11-1 and TRBJ1-2, with 9 bases that match TRBD1. The CDR3 loop spans 14 amino acids. Trimming removed 5 bases from V and 4 bases from J; junction bases left unmatched: 5. Germline values: CDR1 SGHAT, CDR2 FQDESV (reference sequence). CDR3 sequence reads: CASSLGQGAYGYTF. The part of the CDR3 DNA that was read is TGTGCCAGCAGCCTGGGACAGGGCGCCTATGGC.

Many counts were recorded for this clone. The CDR3 end falls 3 residues outside the read, so it is completed with the germline J gene. V is TRBV7-9 and J is TRBJ2-7, with D possibly being TRBD2 (6 bases). The germline gives CDR1 SEHNR, CDR2 FQNEAQ (reference sequence). Trimming stripped 5 bases from V and 6 bases from J, with 14 bases between. The CDR3 totals 13 residues. CDR3: CASSLSLGGEQYF. The sequenced part of the CDR3 DNA is TGTGCCAGCAGCCTCTCGTTGGGGGGCGAG.

This clone came up many times. The CDR3 end is not reached by the read, which stops 3 residues before it; the germline J gene fills it in. V is TRBV19 and J is TRBJ1-5; D may be TRBD1 (5 bases). Trimming cost V 7 bases and J 5 bases, with 18 bases left between them. This CDR3 is built from 15 residues. Germline V gene lookup returns CDR1 LNHDA and CDR2 SQIVND (reference sequence). Incomplete CDR3 DNA: TGTGCCAGTACCCGGGGGGATCGACCCTATCAGCCC. It yields the protein CASTRGDRPYQP. The entire CDR3 is CASTRGDRPYQPQHF.

This clone was seen at least ten times. The read is 3 residues too short to cover the CDR3 end, so that end is filled in from the germline J gene. The J gene is TRBJ1-4, the V gene TRBV19; D is unclear. V lost 3 bases and J 0 bases, leaving 8 bases between the germline ends. This CDR3 region has 15 residues. Per germline, CDR1 LNHDA and CDR2 SQIVND (reference sequence). This chain's CDR3 is CASSISIATNEKLFF. The CDR3 DNA, read in part, is TGTGCCAGTAGTATCAGTATTGCAACTAATGAAAAA.

This clone appeared many times. The CDR3 bases that were read are TGTGCCTGGAGTGTAGGCAGATACATCCGAGAA. Translating gives CAWSVGRYIRE. The full CDR3 reads CAWSVGRYIREAFF. V and J are TRBV30 and TRBJ1-1; D remains unclear. The read is 3 residues too short to cover the CDR3 end, so that end is filled in from the germline J gene. Germline CDR1 GTSNPN, CDR2 SVGIG (reference sequence). The CDR3 is 14 amino acids. The full variable domain, rest sourced from reference TRBV30 and TRBJ1-1, is SQTIHQWPATLVQPVGSPLSLECTVEGTSNPNLYWYRQAAGRGLQLLFYSVGIGQISSEVPQNLSASRPQDRQFILSSKKLLLSDSGFYLCAWSVGRYIREAFFGQGTRLTVV.

This clone appeared many times. At one of its ends the junction is not consistent with the germline gene, which may arise from a read error. The CDR3 end is not reached by the read, which stops 3 residues before it; the germline J gene fills it in. V gene TRBV4-2 combines with J gene TRBJ1-1, with 11 positions matching TRBD1. Germline CDR1 reads LGHNA; CDR2 reads YNFKEQ. The CDR3 has 17 residues. The part of the CDR3 DNA that was read is TGCGCCAGCAGCCATACCCCCCCGGGACAGGGGGTTACTGAA. This translates into CASSHTPPGQGVTE. The complete CDR3 reads CASSHTPPGQGVTEAFF.

In its sample, this clone was seen many times. Read data end 3 residues before the CDR3 end; the end is taken from the germline J gene. This rearrangement joins TRBV29-1 to TRBJ2-1; 10 nucleotides match TRBD1. CDR1 is SQVTM, CDR2 ANQGSEA, per germline. V lost 5 bases to trimming and J lost 8 bases; unmatched junction nucleotides: 3. The CDR3 runs 12 residues. The CDR3: CSVSTGGDEQFF. CDR3 DNA, as far as it was read: TGCAGCGTTTCGACAGGGGGCGATGAG.

Remarks on this clone: The read gets to within 3 residues of the CDR3 end, and the germline J gene fills in the rest. This chain connects TRBV18 to TRBJ1-6; 7 nucleotides align to TRBD1. CDR1 is KGHSH and CDR2 is LQKENI in the germline V gene. Germline trimming cut 3 bases from V and 8 bases from J; bases unmatched to any gene: 7. The CDR3 length is 15 residues. The sequenced part of the CDR3 DNA is TGTGCCAGCTCACCCCAGCGGGGGACAGATTCACCC. Protein product: CASSPQRGTDSP. The full-length CDR3 reads as CASSPQRGTDSPLHF.

This clone has a count of ten or more. The read ends 3 residues before the CDR3 terminus; that terminus is restored from the germline J gene. This chain links TRBV5-6 with TRBJ1-1; D call uncertain. CDR3 size: 13 residues. CDR1 and CDR2 (germline): SGHDT, YYEEEE. V was cut by 0 bases and J by 7 bases, with 10 bases left in between. The part of the CDR3 DNA that was read is TGTGCCAGCAGCTTGGATGCGGAGAATGAA. As protein: CASSLDAENE. The entire CDR3 reads CASSLDAENEAFF.

The table lists this clone with many counts. The read stops 3 residues short of the end of the CDR3; the missing end is completed from the germline J gene. The gene calls are TRBV20-1 and TRBJ1-6, with D possibly TRBD1 on 5 matching bases. V shed 2 bases and J shed 8 bases, with 13 bases lying between them. Germline V CDR1 and CDR2: DFQATT, SNEGSKA (reference sequence). This CDR3 has 14 amino acids. CDR3 sequence reads: CSARNSGLYSPLHF. The sequenced CDR3 bases are TGCAGTGCTAGAAACTCGGGACTTTATTCACCC.

This clone was seen many times. The read is 3 residues too short to cover the CDR3 end, so that end is filled in from the germline J gene. The V gene is TRBV6-2 or TRBV6-3, the J gene TRBJ1-5; 7 bases fit TRBD1. This CDR3 has 12 residues. CDR1 is MNHEY, CDR2 SVGEGT, per germline. The CDR3 here is CGTGDSNQPQHF. The CDR3 DNA, read in part, is TGTGGTACAGGGGATAGCAATCAGCCC.

This clone appeared many times. The chain's CDR3 is CASSPNTGHPDTQYF. The CDR3 DNA, read in part, is TGTGCCAGCTCACCAAATACAGGGCACCCAGATACG. This sequence joins TRBV18 and TRBJ2-3, with a tentative D call TRBD1 (6 bases). The CDR3 goes on 3 residues after the read ends, and that part is filled in from the germline J gene. Germline V gene sequence: CDR1 KGHSH, CDR2 LQKENI. Deletions cut 2 bases from V and 4 bases from J, with 13 bases between. The CDR3 loop spans 15 amino acids.

This clone was seen ten or more times. The CDR3 end is not reached by the read, which stops 3 residues before it; the germline J gene fills it in. The V call is TRBV3-1 (or the pseudogene TRBV3-2), the J call TRBJ2-3; no clear D gene. V was pared by 2 bases and J by 7 bases, with 16 bases between. The CDR3 spans 15 residues. Per germline, CDR1 LGHDT and CDR2 YNNKEL (reference sequence). The sequenced CDR3 bases are TGTGCCAGCAGCCAATCGCCTAGGAGCTTGAATACG. It encodes CASSQSPRSLNT. The full CDR3 sequence reads CASSQSPRSLNTQYF.

This clone was picked up many times. CDR3 DNA (partial): TGTGCCAGTAGTCCTAGCTTTGCGGTGTATGGGGCCAACGTC. Protein sequence: CASSPSFAVYGANV. The CDR3 in its entirety is CASSPSFAVYGANVLTF. The V and J genes are TRBV19 and TRBJ2-6; perhaps TRBD2 as D (5 bases). With the read ending 3 residues before the CDR3 end, the germline J gene is used to fill in that end. V lost 5 bases, J lost 3 bases, and 17 bases lay in between. CDR3 length: 17 amino acids. Germline V gene data show CDR1 as LNHDA and CDR2 as SQIVND (reference sequence).

This clone was recorded many times. The read is 3 residues too short to cover the CDR3 end, so that end is filled in from the germline J gene. The chain uses TRBV5-1 and TRBJ1-1; 10 nucleotides align to TRBD1. Germline CDR1 SGHRS, CDR2 YFSETQ. The CDR3 totals 16 residues. With V trimmed by 4 bases and J by 0 bases, 6 bases remained unmatched. The sequenced CDR3 bases are TGCGCCAGCAGCCAGGGACAGGGGATCATGAACACTGAA. As protein: CASSQGQGIMNTE. The full CDR3 is CASSQGQGIMNTEAFF. The full variable domain, in which reference TRBV5-1 and TRBJ1-1 provide the parts outside the CDR3, is KAGVTQTPRYLIKTRGQQVTLSCSPISGHRSVSWYQQTPGQGLQFLFEYFSETQRNKGNFPGRFSGRQFSNSRSEMNVSTLELGDSALYLCASSQGQGIMNTEAFFGQGTRLTVV.

This clone has a count of ten or more. The read ends 3 residues early relative to the CDR3; the germline J gene fills the gap. V and J are TRBV6-2 or TRBV6-3 and TRBJ1-5, with 7 bases fitting TRBD1. Germline V gives CDR1 MNHEY, CDR2 SVGEGT. This CDR3 has 13 residues. CDR3 amino acids: CASSFDRAGPQHF. Incomplete CDR3 DNA: TGTGCCAGCAGTTTCGACAGGGCCGGACCC.

This clone was seen repeatedly, ten times or more. The read stops 3 residues short of the end of the CDR3; the missing end is completed from the germline J gene. The sample contains more than one DNA sequence encoding this CDR3. The chain joins TRBV6-2 or TRBV6-3 to TRBJ1-2, with D tentatively TRBD1 (6 bases). Germline lookup yields CDR1 MNHEY and CDR2 SVGEGT. The CDR3 is made up of 12 amino acids. Partial CDR3 DNA: TGTGCCAGCGGCCAGGGGAGACAAGGC. Translation gives CASGQGRQG. The complete CDR3 reads CASGQGRQGYTF.